This entry concerns a single T cell receptor (beta chain). Its antigen is as yet unknown. Per germline, CDR1 MDHEN and CDR2 SYDVKM. The CDR3 runs to 17 residues. Unmatched junction bases numbered 4, after V lost 2 bases and J lost 2 bases. While the first cohort had fewer than 850 subjects, the donors belonged to the separate validation cohort of 100 to 150 subjects. This specimen comes from a study of cytomegalovirus exposure and HLA in healthy donors. About the study: The 120 validation repertoires matched the 600 to 700 first-cohort repertoires in platform, a later analysis reported.

Study-wide results and limits: Some public TCRs appeared in many individuals, while most sequences were rare.

TCRdb keeps only in-frame clones here, not all; method: immunoSEQ multiplex PCR. Of some 98,000 clones in the sample, more than 75% were seen once. This receptor was taken from a man aged 18-30 years in good health and CMV-seropositive. The V and J genes are TRBV28 and TRBJ2-3; 13 nucleotides match TRBD2. The specimen was PBMCs. As DNA, the CDR3 is TGTGCCAGCAGTTTAGCGGGACTAGCGGGATTCACAGATACGCAGTATTTT. Translating it yields CASSLAGLAGFTDTQYF.